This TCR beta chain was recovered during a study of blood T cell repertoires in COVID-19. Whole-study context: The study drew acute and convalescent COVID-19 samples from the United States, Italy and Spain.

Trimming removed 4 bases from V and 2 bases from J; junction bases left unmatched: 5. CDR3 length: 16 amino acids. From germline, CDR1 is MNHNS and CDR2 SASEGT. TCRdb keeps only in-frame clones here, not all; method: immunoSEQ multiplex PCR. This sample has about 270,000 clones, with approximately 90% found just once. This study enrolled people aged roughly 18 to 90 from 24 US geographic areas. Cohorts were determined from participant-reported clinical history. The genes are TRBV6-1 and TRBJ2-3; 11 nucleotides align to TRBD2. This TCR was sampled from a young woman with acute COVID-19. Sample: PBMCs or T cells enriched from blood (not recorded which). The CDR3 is CASSGRLAGSTDTQYF. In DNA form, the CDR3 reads TGTGCCAGCAGTGGAAGACTAGCGGGGTCCACAGATACGCAGTATTTT.